This T cell receptor (beta chain) appears in the sequencing data of a study of T cells in Graves' hyperthyroidism and ophthalmopathy. J was trimmed by 7 bases and V by 6 bases; bases with no gene match: 11. Germline V gene sequence: CDR1 LGHDT, CDR2 YNNKEL (reference sequence). The CDR3 totals 15 residues. This clonotype was counted at least ten times. Graves' hyperthyroidism qualified as stable when ophthalmopathy did not progress within 18 months. Those with hyperthyroidism were 18 to 65 years old, newly diagnosed, and ill for under 2 months. From RNA transcripts, TCR beta CDR3 regions were amplified. The HTBI primer set drove a first-round RT-PCR of the TCR CDR3. TCRdb reanalysed the multiplex PCR reads using MiXCR and keeps one entry per CDR3 protein. The table includes around 500,000 distinct CDR3 sequences, 14% detected once.

Material for sequencing was blood. J is TRBJ2-1 and V is TRBV3-1, with 8 bases identical to TRBD2. This TCR was recovered from a middle-aged woman with Graves' hyperthyroidism. CDR3 in amino acids: CASRRTSPLTNEQFF. For the CDR3, the DNA is TGTGCCAGCAGGAGGACTAGCCCCTTGACGAATGAGCAGTTCTTC.